Listed below are T cell receptor beta chains from one sample, sequenced in a study of blood T cells in healthy people across ages. MiXCR was run by TCRdb on the 5' RACE reads, yielding one entry per CDR3 protein. There are roughly 900,000 distinct CDR3 sequences in the sample; about 44% occur only once, and around an eighth lies in the top ten. Sequencing used blood. Receptor source: a young man in good health. CDR3s include the opening cysteine and the closing phenylalanine or tryptophan.

CDR3 protein	V gene	J gene
CASSDSGTSSGANVLTF	TRBV2	TRBJ2-6
CASSPGTQEGLDEQFF	TRBV12-3/TRBV12-4	TRBJ2-1
CASRPGTVINEQYF	TRBV28	TRBJ2-7
CASSLPNDRLYGYTF	TRBV28	TRBJ1-2
CASSSTPGTGRTGELFF	TRBV7-2	TRBJ2-2
CSAPGQEIDNEQFF	TRBV20-1	TRBJ2-1
CASSLGTSRRTDTQYF	TRBV12-3/TRBV12-4	TRBJ2-3
CASSSAGLGQPQHF	TRBV7-8	TRBJ1-5
CASSQRLTDTQYF	TRBV5-1	TRBJ2-3
CASSPPDREGDERFF	TRBV27	TRBJ2-1
CSARTLAGGPYEQYF	TRBV20-1	TRBJ2-7
CASSLDPVYEQYF	TRBV7-9	TRBJ2-7
CASSQEQRGGLTQYF	TRBV4-1	TRBJ2-3
CASSLATGEDGYTF	TRBV5-1	TRBJ1-2
CASSQVDRGPYEQYF	TRBV4-1	-
CASSWDRGVVHEQFF	TRBV5-6	TRBJ2-1
CASSQSDSFIGGELFF	TRBV4-3	TRBJ2-2
CSSVRDLTDTQYF	TRBV20-1	TRBJ2-3
CASGSGGRTDTQYF	TRBV6-2/TRBV6-3	TRBJ2-3
CASSQDRLAGNEQYF	TRBV3-1	-
CASSLGLGRSNEQFF	TRBV11-3	TRBJ2-1
CASRYNRDRAYYGYTF	TRBV28	TRBJ1-2
CASSPLSRQSEKLFF	TRBV11-2	TRBJ1-4
CSARVAAYGQYF	TRBV20-1	TRBJ2-4
CASSESEVVQYF	TRBV6-1	TRBJ2-5
CASSWQGGYTEAFF	TRBV27	TRBJ1-1
CSVVDRGEAFF	TRBV29-1	TRBJ1-1
CSAGIRDNYGYTF	TRBV20-1	TRBJ1-2
CASPGQAEYGYTF	TRBV27	TRBJ1-2
CASGTGADTGELFF	TRBV2	TRBJ2-2
CASSQLAGGYEQYF	TRBV16	TRBJ2-7
CASSYGTGSQKLFF	TRBV7-2	TRBJ1-4
CASSYSRDRGSYEQYF	TRBV6-2/TRBV6-3	TRBJ2-7
CASSLMGMSTEAFF	TRBV7-2	TRBJ1-1
CASSQGGDRGYEQYF	TRBV3-1	-
CASSLASGHHEQFF	TRBV7-9	TRBJ2-1
CAISRDRGAYEQYF	TRBV10-3	TRBJ2-7
CASSPAHLNEQFF	TRBV28	TRBJ2-1
CASSLMYEQYF	TRBV7-2	TRBJ2-5
CASSPSGSHGQYF	TRBV6-6	TRBJ2-7
CASSYTLRDTEAFF	TRBV12-3/TRBV12-4	TRBJ1-1
CASSLQGDSPYEQYF	TRBV7-8	TRBJ2-7
CASSLKEGFNYGYTF	TRBV6-6	TRBJ1-2
CSAGHRYEQYF	TRBV29-1	TRBJ2-7
CASSLLGTGDEQYF	TRBV3-1	TRBJ2-7
CASSERGDYGYTF	TRBV6-1	TRBJ1-2
CAISPGGSNNSPPHF	TRBV10-3	TRBJ1-6
CASSPGNREQYF	TRBV18	TRBJ2-5
CASSLDRARNTEAFF	TRBV11-2	TRBJ1-1
CATSRLAGNTGELFF	TRBV15	TRBJ2-2
CATSEPGRGETQYF	TRBV24-1	TRBJ2-5
CASSGPPAYEQYF	TRBV28	TRBJ2-7
CASSLLRDPDYNSPLHF	TRBV4-1	TRBJ1-6
CSARGNVAGADTQYF	TRBV20-1	TRBJ2-3
CASSLWQGPDSPLHF	TRBV4-1	TRBJ1-6
CASSLAGKGARTDTQYF	TRBV7-2	TRBJ2-3